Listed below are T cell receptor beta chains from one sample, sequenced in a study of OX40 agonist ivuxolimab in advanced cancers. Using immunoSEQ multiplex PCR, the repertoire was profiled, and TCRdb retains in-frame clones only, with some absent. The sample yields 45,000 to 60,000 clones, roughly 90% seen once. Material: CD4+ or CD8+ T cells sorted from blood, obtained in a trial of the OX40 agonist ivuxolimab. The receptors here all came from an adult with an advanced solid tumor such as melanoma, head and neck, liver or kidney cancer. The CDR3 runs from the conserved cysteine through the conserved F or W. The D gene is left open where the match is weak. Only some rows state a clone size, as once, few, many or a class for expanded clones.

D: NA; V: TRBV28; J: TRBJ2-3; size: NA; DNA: TGTGCCAGCAGGCCGGCCTCGGGACTTGTCACAGATACGCAGTATTTT; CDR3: CASRPASGLVTDTQYF
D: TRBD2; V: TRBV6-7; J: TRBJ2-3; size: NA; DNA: TGTGCCAGCCCGAGAGAGACTAGCGGGAGGGCCTGCGGCACAGATACGCAGTATTTT; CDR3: CASPRETSGRACGTDTQYF
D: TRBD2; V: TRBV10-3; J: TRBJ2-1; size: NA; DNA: TGTGCCACCCGTCGGGAGGACTACAATGAGCAGTTCTTC; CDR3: CATRREDYNEQFF
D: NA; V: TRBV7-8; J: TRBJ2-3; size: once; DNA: TGTGCCAGCAGCCCCGGAGGGGTTGATACGCAGTATTTT; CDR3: CASSPGGVDTQYF
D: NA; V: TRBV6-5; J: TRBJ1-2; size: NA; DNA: TGTGCCAGCAGTTACTCGTCAGAAAACTATGGCTACACCTTC; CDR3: CASSYSSENYGYTF
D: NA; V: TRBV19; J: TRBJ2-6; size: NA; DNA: TGTGCCAGTAGTCTCCCAGGGTTCTCTGGGGCCAACGTCCTGACTTTC; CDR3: CASSLPGFSGANVLTF
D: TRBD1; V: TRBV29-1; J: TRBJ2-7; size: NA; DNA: TGCAGCGTCTTTGACAGGGGGTTTTACGAGCAGTACTTC; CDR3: CSVFDRGFYEQYF
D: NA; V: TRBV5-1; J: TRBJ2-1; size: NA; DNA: TGCGCCAGCAGCTTGGCGGAGAATGAGCAGTTCTTC; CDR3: CASSLAENEQFF
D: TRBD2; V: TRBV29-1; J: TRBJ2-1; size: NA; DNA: TGCAGCGCATCCGGGACTAGCAATGACAATGAGCAGTTCTTC; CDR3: CSASGTSNDNEQFF
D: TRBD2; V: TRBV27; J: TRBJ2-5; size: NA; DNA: TGTGCCAGCAGTTTATACTACGGACTAGCGGGAGTAGAGACCCAGTACTTC; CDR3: CASSLYYGLAGVETQYF
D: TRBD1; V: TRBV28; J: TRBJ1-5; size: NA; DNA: TGTGCCAGCAGTCTAACCCTGGGACAGGGTGGCAATCAGCCCCAGCATTTT; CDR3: CASSLTLGQGGNQPQHF
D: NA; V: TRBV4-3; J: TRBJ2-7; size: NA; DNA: TGCGCCAGCAGCCAAGGTACAGGGAACCCCTACGAGCAGTACTTC; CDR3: CASSQGTGNPYEQYF
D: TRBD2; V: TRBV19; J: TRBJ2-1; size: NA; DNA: TGTGCCAGTAGTATTGGACTAGCGGTATACAATGAGCAGTTCTTC; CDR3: CASSIGLAVYNEQFF
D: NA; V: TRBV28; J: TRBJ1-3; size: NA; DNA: TGTGCCAGCAGTGCCGTTCTCCTCGGGAACACCATATATTTT; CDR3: CASSAVLLGNTIYF
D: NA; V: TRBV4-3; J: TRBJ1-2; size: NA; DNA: TGCGCCAGCAGCCAAGGGTGGGAGGACTACACCTTC; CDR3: CASSQGWEDYTF
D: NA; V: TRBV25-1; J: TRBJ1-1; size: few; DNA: TGTGCCAGCAGGATGGGAGGGGAGGAAGCTTTCTTT; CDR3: CASRMGGEEAFF
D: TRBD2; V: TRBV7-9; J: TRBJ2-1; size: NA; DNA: TGTGCCAGCAGCCCCCCCCGGGGGGGGGCGGACTACAATGAGCAGTTCTTC; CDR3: CASSPPRGGADYNEQFF
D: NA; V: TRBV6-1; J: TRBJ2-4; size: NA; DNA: TGTGCCAGCAGTCACGGACTGAACTGGGAAAACATTCAGTACTTC; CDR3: CASSHGLNWENIQYF
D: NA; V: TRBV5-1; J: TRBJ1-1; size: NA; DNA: TGCGCCAGCAGCCCTGGCGGGGGACCCACTGAAGCTTTCTTT; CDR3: CASSPGGGPTEAFF
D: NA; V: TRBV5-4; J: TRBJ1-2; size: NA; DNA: TGTGCCAGCAGCCGACCGAGTAACTATGGCTACACCTTC; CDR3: CASSRPSNYGYTF
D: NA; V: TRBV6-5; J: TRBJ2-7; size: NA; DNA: TGTGCCAGCAGTGGCGTAGTTGGCGAGCAGTACTTC; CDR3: CASSGVVGEQYF
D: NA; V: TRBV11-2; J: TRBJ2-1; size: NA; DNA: TGTGCCAGCAGCCCCCGGGACGGAGACTATGAGCAGTTCTTC; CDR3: CASSPRDGDYEQFF
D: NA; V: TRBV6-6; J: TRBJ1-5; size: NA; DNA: TGTGCCAGCAGTTATAGTGCAGGGTCCAATCAGCCCCAGCATTTT; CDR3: CASSYSAGSNQPQHF
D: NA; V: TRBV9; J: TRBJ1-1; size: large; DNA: TGTGCCAGCGGCGGGGGGGAGGTGGACACTGAAGCTTTCTTT; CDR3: CASGGGEVDTEAFF
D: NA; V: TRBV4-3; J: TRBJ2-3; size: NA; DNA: TGCGCCAGCAGCCAAGATCCAGGGATCTCGGGCACAGATACGCAGTATTTT; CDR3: CASSQDPGISGTDTQYF
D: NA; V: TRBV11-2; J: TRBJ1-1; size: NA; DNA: TGTGCCAGCAGCTTAAGACTGTTTGGGGGGCTCTTGGCTGAAGCTTTCTTT; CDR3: CASSLRLFGGLLAEAFF
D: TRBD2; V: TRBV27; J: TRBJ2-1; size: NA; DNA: TGTGCCAGCAGTTTACTAACTAGCGGGGGCCTCAATGAGCAGTTCTTC; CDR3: CASSLLTSGGLNEQFF
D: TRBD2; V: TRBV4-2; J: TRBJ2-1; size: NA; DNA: TGTGCCAGCAGCCACAGCGGCCTAGCGGGGGGCCTTCGTAACTACAATGAGCAGTTCTTC; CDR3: CASSHSGLAGGLRNYNEQFF
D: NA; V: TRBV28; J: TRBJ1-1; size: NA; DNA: TGTGCCAGCAGTTTAGGTCCGAGCATGAACACTGAAGCTTTCTTT; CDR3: CASSLGPSMNTEAFF
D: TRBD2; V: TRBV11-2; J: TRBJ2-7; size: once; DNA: TGTGCCAGCAGCTTATTAGCGGGACAAAACTACGAGCAGTACTTC; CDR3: CASSLLAGQNYEQYF
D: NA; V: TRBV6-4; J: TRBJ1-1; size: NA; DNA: TGTGCCAGCAGTGACTGGGTCGGGGTCGGATCGAACACTGAAGCTTTCTTT; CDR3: CASSDWVGVGSNTEAFF
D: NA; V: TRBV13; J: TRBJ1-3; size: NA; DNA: TGTGCCAGCGTACAGGGCCGTGGAAACACCATATATTTT; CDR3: CASVQGRGNTIYF
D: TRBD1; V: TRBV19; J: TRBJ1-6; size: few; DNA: TGTGCCAGTTGGGCCAGGGGGGTGGATTCACCCCTCCACTTT; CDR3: CASWARGVDSPLHF
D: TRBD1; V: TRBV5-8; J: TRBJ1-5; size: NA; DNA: TGTGCCAGCAGTAAACCGGGACAGGGGGCAGTGAGCAATCAGCCCCAGCATTTT; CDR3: CASSKPGQGAVSNQPQHF
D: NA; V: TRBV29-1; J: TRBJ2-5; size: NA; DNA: TGCAGCGTTGGGGAAGGCGGAGAGACCCAGTACTTC; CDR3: CSVGEGGETQYF
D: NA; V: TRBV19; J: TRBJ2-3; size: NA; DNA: TGTGCCAGTAGTATACAGGGCGGTCCAGATACGCAGTATTTT; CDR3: CASSIQGGPDTQYF
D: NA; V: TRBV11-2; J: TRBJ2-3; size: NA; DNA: TGTGCCAGCAGCGCGCACGTGTTTACGACAGATACGCAGTATTTT; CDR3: CASSAHVFTTDTQYF
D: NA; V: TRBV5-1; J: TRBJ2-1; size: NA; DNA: TGCGCCAGCAGCTTGGATCGGAGTACCTACAATGAGCAGTTCTTC; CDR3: CASSLDRSTYNEQFF
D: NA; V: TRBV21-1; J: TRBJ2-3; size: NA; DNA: TGTGCCAGCAGCAGATCAGGGGTCAGCACAGATACGCAGTATTTT; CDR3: CASSRSGVSTDTQYF
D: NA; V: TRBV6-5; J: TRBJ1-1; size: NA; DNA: TGTGCCAGCCTCGCCCGTGACCCGACACGGGCAGCTTTCTTT; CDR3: CASLARDPTRAAFF
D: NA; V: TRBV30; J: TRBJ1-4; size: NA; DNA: TGTGCCTGCCCAGGGTTTGATGAAAAACTGTTTTTT; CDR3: CACPGFDEKLFF
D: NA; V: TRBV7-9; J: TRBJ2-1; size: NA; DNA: TGTGCCAGCAGCTTACTTGCAGGGCACAATGAGCAGTTCTTC; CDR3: CASSLLAGHNEQFF
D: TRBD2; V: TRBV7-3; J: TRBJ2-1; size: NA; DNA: TGTGCCAGCAGCTTGGGGACTAGCGGGACAGATGAGCAGTTCTTC; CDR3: CASSLGTSGTDEQFF
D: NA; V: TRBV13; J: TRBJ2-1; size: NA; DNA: TGTGCCAGCAGCCTTCAGTCTAGTCCCTACAATGAGCAGTTCTTC; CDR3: CASSLQSSPYNEQFF
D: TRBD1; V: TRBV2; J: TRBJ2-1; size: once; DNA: TGTGCCACCACAGGACAGGGGGGAGATGAGCAGTTCTTC; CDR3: CATTGQGGDEQFF
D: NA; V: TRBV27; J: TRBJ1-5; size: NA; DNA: TGTGCCAGCAGTTTATTGAGCAATCAGCCCCAGCATTTT; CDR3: CASSLLSNQPQHF
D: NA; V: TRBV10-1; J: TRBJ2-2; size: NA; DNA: TGCGCCAGCGATGTACAGCTAGCAACGAACACCGGGGAGCTGTTTTTT; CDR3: CASDVQLATNTGELFF
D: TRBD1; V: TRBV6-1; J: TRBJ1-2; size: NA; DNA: TGTGCCAGCAGTGATCCGACAGGGCCACTATGGGGCTACACCTTC; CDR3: CASSDPTGPLWGYTF
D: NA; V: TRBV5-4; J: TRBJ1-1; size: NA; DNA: TGTGCCAGCAGCTTGGGCAGCGGCACTGAAGCTTTCTTT; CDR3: CASSLGSGTEAFF
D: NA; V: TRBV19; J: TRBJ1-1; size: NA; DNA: TGTGCCACCGCGATGTCCGGGACATCCGAAACTTTCTTT; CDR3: CATAMSGTSETFF
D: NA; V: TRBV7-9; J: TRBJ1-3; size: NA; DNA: TGTGCCTATCGGAGGAAGGGAAACACCATATATTTT; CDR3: CAYRRKGNTIYF
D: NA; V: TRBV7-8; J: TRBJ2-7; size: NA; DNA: TGTGCCAGCAGCTTCATGGGAGTCTCGCCCTACGAGCAGTACTTC; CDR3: CASSFMGVSPYEQYF
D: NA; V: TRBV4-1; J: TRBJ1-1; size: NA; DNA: TGCGCCAGCAGCCAAGAACGGAGAAACATGAACACTGAAGCTTTCTTT; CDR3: CASSQERRNMNTEAFF
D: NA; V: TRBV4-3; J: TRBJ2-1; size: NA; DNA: TGCGCCAGCAGCCAAGAACAGTTTCTTACGACCTACAATGAGCAGTTCTTC; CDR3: CASSQEQFLTTYNEQFF